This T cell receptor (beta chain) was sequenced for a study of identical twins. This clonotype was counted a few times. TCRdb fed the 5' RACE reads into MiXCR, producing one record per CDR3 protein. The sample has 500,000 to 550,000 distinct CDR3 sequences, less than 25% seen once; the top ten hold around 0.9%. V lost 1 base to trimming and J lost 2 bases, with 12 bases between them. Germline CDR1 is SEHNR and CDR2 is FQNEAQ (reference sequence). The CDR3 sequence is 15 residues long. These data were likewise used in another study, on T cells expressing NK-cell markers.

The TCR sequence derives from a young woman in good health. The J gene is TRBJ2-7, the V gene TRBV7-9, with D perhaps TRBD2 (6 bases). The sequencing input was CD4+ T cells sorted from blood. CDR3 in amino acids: CASSLGSGQTYEQYF. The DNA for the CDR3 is TGTGCCAGCAGCTTAGGTAGCGGACAAACCTACGAGCAGTACTTC.